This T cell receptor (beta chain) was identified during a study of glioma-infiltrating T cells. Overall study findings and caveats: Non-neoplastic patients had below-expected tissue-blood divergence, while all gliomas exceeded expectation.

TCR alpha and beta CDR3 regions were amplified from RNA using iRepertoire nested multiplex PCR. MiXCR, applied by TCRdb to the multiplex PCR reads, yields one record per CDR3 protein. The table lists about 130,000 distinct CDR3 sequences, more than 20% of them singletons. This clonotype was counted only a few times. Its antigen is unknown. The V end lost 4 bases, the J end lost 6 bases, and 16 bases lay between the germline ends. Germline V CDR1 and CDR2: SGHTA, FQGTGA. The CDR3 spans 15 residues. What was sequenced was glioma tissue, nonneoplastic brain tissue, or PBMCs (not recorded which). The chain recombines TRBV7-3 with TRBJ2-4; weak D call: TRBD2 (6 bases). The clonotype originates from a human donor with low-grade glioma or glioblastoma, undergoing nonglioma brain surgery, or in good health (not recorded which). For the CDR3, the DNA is TGTGCCAGCAGCTCGTCCGCGGGGCAGAGAAACATTCAGTACTTC. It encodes CASSSSAGQRNIQYF.